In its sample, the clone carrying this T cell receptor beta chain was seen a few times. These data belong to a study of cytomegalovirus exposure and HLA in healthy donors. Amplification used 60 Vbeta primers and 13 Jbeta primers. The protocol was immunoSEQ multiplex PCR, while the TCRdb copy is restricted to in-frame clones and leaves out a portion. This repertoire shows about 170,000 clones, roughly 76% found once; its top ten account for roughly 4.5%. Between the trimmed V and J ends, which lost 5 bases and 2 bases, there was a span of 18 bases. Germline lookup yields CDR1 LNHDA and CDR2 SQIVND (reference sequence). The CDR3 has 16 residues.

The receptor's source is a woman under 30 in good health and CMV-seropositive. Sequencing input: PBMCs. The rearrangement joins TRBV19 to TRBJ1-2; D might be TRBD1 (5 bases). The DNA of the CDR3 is TGTGCCAGTAGTGCCGCTTTAGGGGAACCGAACTATGGCTACACCTTC. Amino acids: CASSAALGEPNYGYTF.